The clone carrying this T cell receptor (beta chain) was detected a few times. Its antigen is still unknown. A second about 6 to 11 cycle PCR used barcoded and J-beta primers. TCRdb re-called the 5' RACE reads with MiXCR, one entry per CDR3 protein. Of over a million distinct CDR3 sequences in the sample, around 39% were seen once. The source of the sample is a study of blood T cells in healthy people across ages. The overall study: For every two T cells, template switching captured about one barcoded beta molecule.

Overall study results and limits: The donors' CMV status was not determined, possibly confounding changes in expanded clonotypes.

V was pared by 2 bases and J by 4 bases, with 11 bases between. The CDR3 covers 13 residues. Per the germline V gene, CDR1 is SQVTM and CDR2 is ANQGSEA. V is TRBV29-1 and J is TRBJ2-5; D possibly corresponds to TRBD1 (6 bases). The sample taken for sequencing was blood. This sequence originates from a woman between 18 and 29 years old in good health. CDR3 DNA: TGCAGCGTTGAAAGCCCACAGGGAGAGACCCAGTACTTC. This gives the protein CSVESPQGETQYF.